This paragraph reports one TCR beta chain. This entry is derived from a study of shared T cell receptors in the human thymus. Germline CDR1 reads SGHNT; CDR2 reads YENEEA. The CDR3 extends over 15 amino acids. V shed 3 bases, J shed 4 bases, and the junction held 5 bases outside the gene matches. The repertoire was sequenced with immunoSEQ multiplex PCR; TCRdb's copy has only in-frame clones and lacks some. The repertoire includes about 380,000 clones, roughly 94% of them detected once, and approximately 0.02% sits in the top ten. Sequencing was performed on thymocytes. The chain carries TRBV11-3 and TRBJ2-1, with TRBD2 matching over 8 bases. The receptor comes from a human donor. The CDR3, as DNA: TGTGCCAGCAGCTTCGCCCTAGCGGGTTACAATGAGCAGTTCTTC. This codes for CASSFALAGYNEQFF.